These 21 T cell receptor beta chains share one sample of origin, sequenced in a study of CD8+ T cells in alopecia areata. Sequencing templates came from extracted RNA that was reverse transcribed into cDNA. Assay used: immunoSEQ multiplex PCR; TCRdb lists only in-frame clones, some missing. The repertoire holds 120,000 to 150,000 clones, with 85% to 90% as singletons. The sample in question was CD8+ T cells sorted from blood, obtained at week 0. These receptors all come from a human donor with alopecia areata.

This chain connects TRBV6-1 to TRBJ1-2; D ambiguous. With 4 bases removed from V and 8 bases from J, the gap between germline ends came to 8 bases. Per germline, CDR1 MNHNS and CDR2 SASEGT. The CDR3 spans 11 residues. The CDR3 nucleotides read TGTGCCAGCAGTGTCCTCCGGGGCTACACCTTC. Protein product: CASSVLRGYTF.

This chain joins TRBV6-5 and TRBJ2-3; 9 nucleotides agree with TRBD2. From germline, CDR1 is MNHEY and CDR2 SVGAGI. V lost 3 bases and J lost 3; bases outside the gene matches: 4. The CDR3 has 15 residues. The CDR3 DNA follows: TGTGCCAGCAGTTATGGCGGGAGGGCTACAGATACGCAGTATTTT. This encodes CASSYGGRATDTQYF.

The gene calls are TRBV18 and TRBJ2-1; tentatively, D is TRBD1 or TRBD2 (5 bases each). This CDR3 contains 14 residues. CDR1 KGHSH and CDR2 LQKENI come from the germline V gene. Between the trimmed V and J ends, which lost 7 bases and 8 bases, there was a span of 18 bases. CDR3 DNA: TGTGCCAGCTTCCGGGGTTCACTGGGGGATGAGCAGTTCTTC. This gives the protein CASFRGSLGDEQFF.

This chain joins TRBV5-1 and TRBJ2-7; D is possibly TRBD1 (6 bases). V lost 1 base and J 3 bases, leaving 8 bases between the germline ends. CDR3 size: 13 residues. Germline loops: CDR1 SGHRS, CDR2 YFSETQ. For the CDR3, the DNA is TGCGCCAGCAGCTTGAACAGGGACTACGAGCAGTACTTC. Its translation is CASSLNRDYEQYF.

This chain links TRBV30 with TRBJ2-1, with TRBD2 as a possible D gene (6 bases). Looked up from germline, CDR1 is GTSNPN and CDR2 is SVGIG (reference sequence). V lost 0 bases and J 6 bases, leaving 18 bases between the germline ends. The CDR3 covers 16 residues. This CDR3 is CAWSVGRSLGGNEQFF. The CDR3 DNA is TGTGCCTGGAGTGTAGGGCGGTCCCTGGGGGGCAATGAGCAGTTCTTC.

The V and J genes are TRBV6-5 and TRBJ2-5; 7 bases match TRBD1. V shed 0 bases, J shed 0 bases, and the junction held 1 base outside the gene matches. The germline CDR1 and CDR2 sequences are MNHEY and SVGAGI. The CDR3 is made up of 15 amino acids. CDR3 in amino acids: CASSYSGTDQETQYF. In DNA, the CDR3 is TGTGCCAGCAGTTACTCGGGGACAGACCAAGAGACCCAGTACTTC.

CDR3 sequence: CASKASFLQETQYF. CDR3 sequence (DNA): TGTGCCAGCAAAGCTTCTTTTCTGCAAGAGACCCAGTACTTC. V gene TRBV2 combines with J gene TRBJ2-5; D gene unclear. V lost 7 bases to trimming and J lost 2 bases, with 14 bases between them. The CDR3 length is 14 residues. In germline, CDR1 is SNHLY, CDR2 FYNNEI.

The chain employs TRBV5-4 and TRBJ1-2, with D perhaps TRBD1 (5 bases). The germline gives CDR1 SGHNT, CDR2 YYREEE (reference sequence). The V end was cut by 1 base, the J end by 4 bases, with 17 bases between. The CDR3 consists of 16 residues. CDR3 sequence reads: CASSLYRGDQVYGYTF. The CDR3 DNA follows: TGTGCCAGCAGCTTGTACAGAGGGGACCAGGTCTATGGCTACACCTTC. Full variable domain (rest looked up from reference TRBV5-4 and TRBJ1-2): ETGVTQSPTHLIKTRGQQVTLRCSSQSGHNTVSWYQQALGQGPQFIFQYYREEENGRGNFPPRFSGLQFPNYSSELNVNALELDDSALYLCASSLYRGDQVYGYTFGSGTRLTVV.

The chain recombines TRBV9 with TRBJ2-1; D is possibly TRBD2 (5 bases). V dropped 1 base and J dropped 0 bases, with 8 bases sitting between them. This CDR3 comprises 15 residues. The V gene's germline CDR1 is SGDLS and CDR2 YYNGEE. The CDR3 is CASSVRSGSYNEQFF. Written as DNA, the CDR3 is TGTGCCAGCAGCGTAAGGAGCGGCTCCTACAATGAGCAGTTCTTC.

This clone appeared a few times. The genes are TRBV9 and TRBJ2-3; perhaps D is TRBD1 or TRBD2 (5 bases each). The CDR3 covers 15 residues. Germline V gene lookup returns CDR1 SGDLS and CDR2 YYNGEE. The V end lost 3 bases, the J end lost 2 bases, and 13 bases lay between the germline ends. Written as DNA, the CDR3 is TGTGCCAGCAGCGGAGAGGGGTCCTTCACAGATACGCAGTATTTT. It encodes CASSGEGSFTDTQYF.

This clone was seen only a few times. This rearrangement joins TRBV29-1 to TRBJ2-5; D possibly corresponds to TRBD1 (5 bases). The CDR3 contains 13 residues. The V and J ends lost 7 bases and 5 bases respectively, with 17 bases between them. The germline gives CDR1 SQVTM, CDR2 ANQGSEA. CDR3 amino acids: CSAQTPGLETQYF. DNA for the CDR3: TGCAGCGCACAAACGCCAGGGTTGGAGACCCAGTACTTC.

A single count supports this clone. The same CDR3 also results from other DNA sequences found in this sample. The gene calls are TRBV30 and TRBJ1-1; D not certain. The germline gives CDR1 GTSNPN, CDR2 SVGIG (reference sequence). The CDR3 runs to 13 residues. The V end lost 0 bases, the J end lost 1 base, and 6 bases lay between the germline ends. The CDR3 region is CAWSVGGNTEAFF. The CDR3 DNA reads TGTGCCTGGAGTGTTGGAGGGAACACTGAAGCTTTCTTT.

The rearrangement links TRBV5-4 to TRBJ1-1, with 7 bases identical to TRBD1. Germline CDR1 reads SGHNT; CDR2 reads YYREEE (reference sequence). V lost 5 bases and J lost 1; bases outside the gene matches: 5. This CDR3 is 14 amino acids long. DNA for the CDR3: TGTGCCAGCAGATCTCAGGGGGGGAACACTGAAGCTTTCTTT. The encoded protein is CASRSQGGNTEAFF. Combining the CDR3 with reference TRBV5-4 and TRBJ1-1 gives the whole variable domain ETGVTQSPTHLIKTRGQQVTLRCSSQSGHNTVSWYQQALGQGPQFIFQYYREEENGRGNFPPRFSGLQFPNYSSELNVNALELDDSALYLCASRSQGGNTEAFFGQGTRLTVV.

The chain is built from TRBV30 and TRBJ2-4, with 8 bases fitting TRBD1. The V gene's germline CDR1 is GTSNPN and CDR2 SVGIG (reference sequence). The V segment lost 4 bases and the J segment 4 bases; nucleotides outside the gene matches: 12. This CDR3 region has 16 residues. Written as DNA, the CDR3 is TGTGCCTGGACCAACGGACAGGGCGGATGGAAAAACATTCAGTACTTC. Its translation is CAWTNGQGGWKNIQYF. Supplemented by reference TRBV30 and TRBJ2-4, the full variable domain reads SQTIHQWPATLVQPVGSPLSLECTVEGTSNPNLYWYRQAAGRGLQLLFYSVGIGQISSEVPQNLSASRPQDRQFILSSKKLLLSDSGFYLCAWTNGQGGWKNIQYFGAGTRLSVL.

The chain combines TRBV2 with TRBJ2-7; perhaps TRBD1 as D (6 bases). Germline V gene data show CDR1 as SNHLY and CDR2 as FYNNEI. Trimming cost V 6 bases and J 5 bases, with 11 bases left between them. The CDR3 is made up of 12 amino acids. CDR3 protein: CASRPDSDEQYF. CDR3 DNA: TGTGCCAGCAGACCGGACAGCGACGAGCAGTACTTC. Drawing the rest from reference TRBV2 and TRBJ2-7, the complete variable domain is EPEVTQTPSHQVTQMGQEVILRCVPISNHLYFYWYRQILGQKVEFLVSFYNNEISEKSEIFDDQFSVERPDGSNFTLKIRSTKLEDSAMYFCASRPDSDEQYFGPGTRLTVT.

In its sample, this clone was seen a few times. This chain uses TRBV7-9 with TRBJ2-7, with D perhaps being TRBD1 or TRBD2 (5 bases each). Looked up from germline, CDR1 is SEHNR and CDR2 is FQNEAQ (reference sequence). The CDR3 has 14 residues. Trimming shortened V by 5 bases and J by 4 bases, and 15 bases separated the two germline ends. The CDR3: CASSPRDQLYEQYF. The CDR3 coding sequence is TGTGCCAGCAGCCCCAGGGACCAGTTGTACGAGCAGTACTTC. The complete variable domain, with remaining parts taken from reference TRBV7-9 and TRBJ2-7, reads DTGVSQNPRHKITKRGQNVTFRCDPISEHNRLYWYRQTLGQGPEFLTYFQNEAQLEKSRLLSDRFSAERPKGSFSTLEIQRTEQGDSAMYLCASSPRDQLYEQYFGPGTRLTVT.

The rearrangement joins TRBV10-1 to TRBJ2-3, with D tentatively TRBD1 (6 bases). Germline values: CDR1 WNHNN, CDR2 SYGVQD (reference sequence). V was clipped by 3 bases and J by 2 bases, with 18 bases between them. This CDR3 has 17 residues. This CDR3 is CASSDSGTRRFTDTQYF. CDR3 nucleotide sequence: TGCGCCAGCAGTGACTCCGGGACACGTCGATTCACAGATACGCAGTATTTT.

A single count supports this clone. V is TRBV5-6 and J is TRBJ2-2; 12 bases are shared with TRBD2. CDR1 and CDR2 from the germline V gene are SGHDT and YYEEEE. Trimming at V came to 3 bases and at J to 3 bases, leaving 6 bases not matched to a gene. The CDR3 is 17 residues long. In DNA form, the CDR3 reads TGTGCCAGCAGCTATATGGGACTAGCGGGTTACACCGGGGAGCTGTTTTTT. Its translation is CASSYMGLAGYTGELFF.

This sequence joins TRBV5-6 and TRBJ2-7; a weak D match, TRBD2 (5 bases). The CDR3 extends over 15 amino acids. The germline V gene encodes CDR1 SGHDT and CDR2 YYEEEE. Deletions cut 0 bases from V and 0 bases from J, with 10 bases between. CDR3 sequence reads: CASSLDRGSSYEQYF. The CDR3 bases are TGTGCCAGCAGCTTGGACCGTGGGAGCTCCTACGAGCAGTACTTC.

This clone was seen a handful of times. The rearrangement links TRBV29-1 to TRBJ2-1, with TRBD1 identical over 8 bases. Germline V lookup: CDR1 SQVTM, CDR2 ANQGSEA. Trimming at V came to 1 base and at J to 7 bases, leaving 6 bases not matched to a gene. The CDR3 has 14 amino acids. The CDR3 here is CSVEGTGQVNEQFF. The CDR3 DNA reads TGCAGCGTTGAAGGGACAGGGCAGGTAAATGAGCAGTTCTTC.

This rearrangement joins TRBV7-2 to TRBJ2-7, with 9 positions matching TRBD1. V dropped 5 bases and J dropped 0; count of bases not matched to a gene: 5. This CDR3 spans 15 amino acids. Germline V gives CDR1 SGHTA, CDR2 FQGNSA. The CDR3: CASSPPQGASYEQYF. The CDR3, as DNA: TGTGCCAGCAGCCCCCCACAGGGGGCCTCCTACGAGCAGTACTTC.